These 21 T cell receptor beta chains were all obtained from the same sample, sequenced in a study of lymphopenia after photon versus proton radiotherapy. TCRdb keeps only in-frame clones here, not all; method: immunoSEQ multiplex PCR. Of about 64,000 clones in the sample, about nine tenths were seen once. The input for sequencing was peripheral blood, taken from a patient treated with proton-based radiotherapy. Source of these receptors: an elderly man with esophageal cancer.

The chain recombines TRBV27 with TRBJ2-7; D is ambiguous. The CDR3 is made up of 15 amino acids. V shed 2 bases and J shed 6 bases, with 17 bases lying between them. Germline CDR1 MNHEY, CDR2 SMNVEV (reference sequence). The DNA for the CDR3 is TGTGCCAGCAGTTTAAATAGTCGCGTGGGCGGCGAGCAGTACTTC. It encodes CASSLNSRVGGEQYF.

The gene calls are TRBV10-3 and TRBJ2-3, with D perhaps TRBD1 or TRBD2 (7 bases each). Germline assignment: CDR1 ENHRY and CDR2 SYGVKD. This CDR3 region has 15 residues. The V gene lost 3 bases and the J gene lost 6 bases, with 16 bases spanning the gap. Written as DNA, the CDR3 is TGTGCCATCAGTGACCCTAGCGGAGGGGGCGATACGCAGTATTTT. Protein: CAISDPSGGGDTQYF.

V usage is TRBV27 and J usage is TRBJ2-7, with TRBD1 matching over 11 bases. The V gene's germline CDR1 is MNHEY and CDR2 SMNVEV (reference sequence). The CDR3 has 14 residues. The V gene end was trimmed by 4 bases and the J gene end by 8 bases; junction bases not matched to a gene: 7. Here the CDR3 reads CASSSDRGRVQQYF. As DNA, the CDR3 is TGTGCCAGCAGTTCGGACAGGGGGCGCGTACAGCAGTACTTC.

As to this clone: Since no conserved phenylalanine or tryptophan closes the CDR3, a read error is the likely cause. The limits of the CDR3 on the DNA are not certain, so only TCRdb's listed CDR3 is given. The gene calls are TRBV2 and TRBJ2-7; the table gives TRBD2 as D, unverified against the DNA. The germline gives CDR1 SNHLY, CDR2 FYNNEI. 13 amino acids form the CDR3, both terminal residues included. CDR3 region: CASTRSAGGPART.

This clone was observed once. The rearrangement joins TRBV29-1 to TRBJ2-7; 11 bases line up with TRBD2. The CDR3 loop spans 15 amino acids. With 6 bases clipped from V and 0 bases from J, the junction kept 7 bases outside the gene matches. CDR1 is SQVTM and CDR2 is ANQGSEA in the germline V gene. Here the CDR3 DNA reads TGCAGCGTCGATAAGCTAGCGGGGGGCTCCTACGAGCAGTACTTC. The encoded protein is CSVDKLAGGSYEQYF.

A word on this clone: At one boundary the junction diverges from the germline segment, which might be a read error. This chain connects TRBV7-7 to TRBJ2-5; no reliable D call. Germline V gives CDR1 SSHAT, CDR2 FNYEAQ (reference sequence). There are 13 residues in the CDR3. The CDR3 bases are TGTGCTAGCAGCTTGCAGGTTGCGGAGACCCAGTACTTC. It is translated as CASSLQVAETQYF.

Worth noting for this clone: This sample includes further DNA sequences coding for the same CDR3. The chain couples TRBV6-5 to TRBJ1-1; D uncertain. The V end lost 6 bases, the J end lost 1 base, and 9 bases lay between the germline ends. Germline V CDR1 and CDR2: MNHEY, SVGAGI. The CDR3 spans 13 residues. In DNA form, the CDR3 reads TGTGCCAGCAGAACACGGCGGAACACTGAAGCTTTCTTT. Translating gives CASRTRRNTEAFF.

The V and J genes are TRBV7-8 and TRBJ2-7, with TRBD2 matching over 8 bases. The CDR3 runs to 14 residues. Germline-derived CDR1 and CDR2 are SGHVS and FQNEAQ. Trimming took 5 bases from V and 5 from J; bases not matched to a gene: 8. CDR3 residues: CASSLSRGGHEQYF. In nucleotides, the CDR3 is TGTGCCAGCAGCCTATCTCGGGGGGGCCACGAGCAGTACTTC.

The chain joins TRBV19 to TRBJ1-5; D gene ambiguous. The germline V gene encodes CDR1 LNHDA and CDR2 SQIVND (reference sequence). The CDR3 is 16 residues long. V lost 4 bases and J 0 bases, leaving 13 bases between the germline ends. CDR3 nucleotides: TGTGCCAGTAGTACCCCTCCCTCTTATAGCAATCAGCCCCAGCATTTT. It encodes CASSTPPSYSNQPQHF.

The genes are TRBV5-1 and TRBJ2-2; TRBD1 aligns across 9 bases. This CDR3 comprises 15 residues. Germline trimming cut 2 bases from V and 9 bases from J; bases unmatched to any gene: 8. The germline CDR1 and CDR2 sequences are SGHRS and YFSETQ. The CDR3 here is CASSLTPGQGRELFF. As DNA, the CDR3 is TGCGCCAGCAGCTTAACTCCGGGACAGGGCAGGGAGCTGTTTTTT.

The chain combines TRBV18 with TRBJ1-4; D might be TRBD1 (5 bases). The CDR3 has 14 amino acids. The germline V gene has CDR1 KGHSH and CDR2 LQKENI. The germline V and J ends were trimmed by 3 bases and 8 bases, with 13 bases remaining between them. The DNA for the CDR3 is TGTGCCAGCTCACCGGTTCCGGGGCAAGAAAAACTGTTTTTT. Its protein is CASSPVPGQEKLFF.

J is TRBJ2-2 and V is TRBV7-9; tentatively, D is TRBD1 (5 bases). The germline V gene encodes CDR1 SEHNR and CDR2 FQNEAQ (reference sequence). V lost 2 bases, J lost 7 bases, and 14 bases lay in between. The CDR3 spans 15 residues. For the CDR3, the DNA is TGTGCCAGCAGCTTATATGCAGGGTTCCACGGGGAGCTGTTTTTT. Translating it yields CASSLYAGFHGELFF.

This clone was seen just once. The chain uses TRBV18 and TRBJ2-3; D may be TRBD2 (5 bases). CDR3 length: 18 amino acids. Looked up from germline, CDR1 is KGHSH and CDR2 is LQKENI. Deletions cut 1 base from V and 2 bases from J, with 19 bases between. The CDR3 nucleotides read TGTGCCAGCTCACCACGGGCTGGACTGGAAATATACACAGATACGCAGTATTTT. Its protein is CASSPRAGLEIYTDTQYF.

This chain uses TRBV27 with TRBJ1-2; D not certain. The CDR3 length is 16 residues. Germline values: CDR1 MNHEY, CDR2 SMNVEV (reference sequence). The germline V and J ends were trimmed by 5 bases and 4 bases, with 20 bases remaining between them. This chain's CDR3 is CASSPYPSREPYGYTF. Written as DNA, the CDR3 is TGTGCCAGCAGTCCCTACCCAAGCCGTGAGCCCTATGGCTACACCTTC.

CDR3 amino acids: CASSRRKEGTEAFF. In nucleotides, the CDR3 is TGTGCCAGTAGTCGACGGAAAGAAGGGACTGAAGCTTTCTTT. This rearrangement joins TRBV19 to TRBJ1-1; no reliable D call. The CDR3 is 14 residues long. Trimming cost V 5 bases and J 5 bases, with 15 bases left between them. Germline V gene data show CDR1 as LNHDA and CDR2 as SQIVND (reference sequence).

V usage is TRBV27 and J usage is TRBJ1-1; D ambiguous. CDR3 length equals 13 residues. V was cut by 3 bases and J by 1 base, with 6 bases left in between. From germline, CDR1 is MNHEY and CDR2 SMNVEV (reference sequence). The CDR3 DNA is TGTGCCAGCAGTTTTTCCAGGAACACTGAAGCTTTCTTT. Translating it yields CASSFSRNTEAFF.

CDR3 in amino acids: CASSLGRRSGYTF. In DNA form, the CDR3 reads TGTGCCAGCAGCCTTGGGCGGCGTTCGGGCTACACCTTC. The chain carries TRBV7-2 and TRBJ1-2; D is uncertain. The germline V gene encodes CDR1 SGHTA and CDR2 FQGNSA. Trimming removed 5 bases from V and 8 bases from J, with 15 bases in between. CDR3 length: 13 amino acids.

The chain carries TRBV6-5 and TRBJ2-1; D is possibly TRBD2 (5 bases). This CDR3 spans 13 amino acids. Germline CDR1 MNHEY, CDR2 SVGAGI. The V and J ends lost 0 bases and 7 bases respectively, with 7 bases between them. Here the CDR3 DNA reads TGTGCCAGCAGTTACTCATCGGGAAATGAGCAGTTCTTC. Encoded protein: CASSYSSGNEQFF.

This clone showed up just once. This chain joins TRBV4-1 and TRBJ1-1, with 12 bases fitting TRBD1. Trimming took 1 base from V and 10 from J; bases not matched to a gene: 10. This CDR3 has 16 amino acids. CDR1 and CDR2 from the germline V gene are MGHRA and YSYEKL. The CDR3 DNA reads TGCGCCAGCAGCCAAGGACCAGGGACAGGGGGCTTAGGAGCTTTCTTT. Its translation: CASSQGPGTGGLGAFF.

The rearrangement uses TRBV11-2 and TRBJ1-2, with D perhaps TRBD1 (6 bases). This CDR3 spans 13 amino acids. The germline V gene has CDR1 SGHAT and CDR2 FQNNGV. V lost 5 bases and J 1 base, leaving 8 bases between the germline ends. CDR3 DNA: TGTGCCAGCAGCCCGGGACATAACTATGGCTACACCTTC. As protein: CASSPGHNYGYTF.

CDR3 protein: CASSINRASEAFF. CDR3 nucleotide sequence: TGTGCCAGTAGTATTAACAGGGCTTCTGAAGCTTTCTTT. The V and J genes are TRBV19 and TRBJ1-1, with D possibly TRBD1 on 6 matching bases. In germline, CDR1 is LNHDA, CDR2 SQIVND (reference sequence). Trimming took 3 bases from V and 6 from J, leaving 11 bases between them. This CDR3 is 13 amino acids long.